This T cell receptor beta chain is from a study of cytomegalovirus exposure and HLA in healthy donors. Germline V gene data show CDR1 as SGDLS and CDR2 as YYNGEE. CDR3 size: 15 residues. Trimming removed 4 bases from V and 8 bases from J; junction bases left unmatched: 12. Data came from immunoSEQ multiplex PCR; TCRdb stores just in-frame clones and leaves some out. The data hold some 170,000 clones, with around nine tenths observed a single time. The approximately 120-subject validation cohort, separate from the roughly 670-subject first cohort, included the donors. Specimen: PBMCs. This sequence originates from a woman under 30 in good health and CMV-seronegative. The gene calls are TRBV9 and TRBJ1-1; 9 bases line up with TRBD1. The DNA for the CDR3 is TGTGCCAGCAGCTCCGGGACAGGGAGAGAGAACGAAGCTTTCTTT. It codes for CASSSGTGRENEAFF.